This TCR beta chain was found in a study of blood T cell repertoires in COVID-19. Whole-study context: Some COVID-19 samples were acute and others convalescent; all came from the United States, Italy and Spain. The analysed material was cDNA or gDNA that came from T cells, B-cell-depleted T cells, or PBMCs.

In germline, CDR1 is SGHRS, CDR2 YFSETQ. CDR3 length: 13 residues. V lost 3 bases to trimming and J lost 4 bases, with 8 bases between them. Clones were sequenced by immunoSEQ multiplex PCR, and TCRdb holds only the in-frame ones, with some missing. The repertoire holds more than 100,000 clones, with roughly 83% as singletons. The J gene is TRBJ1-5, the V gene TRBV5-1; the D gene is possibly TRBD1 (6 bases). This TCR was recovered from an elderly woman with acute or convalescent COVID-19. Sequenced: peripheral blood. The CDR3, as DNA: TGCGCCAGCAGCTCCGGACAGAATCAGCCCCAGCATTTT. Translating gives CASSSGQNQPQHF.